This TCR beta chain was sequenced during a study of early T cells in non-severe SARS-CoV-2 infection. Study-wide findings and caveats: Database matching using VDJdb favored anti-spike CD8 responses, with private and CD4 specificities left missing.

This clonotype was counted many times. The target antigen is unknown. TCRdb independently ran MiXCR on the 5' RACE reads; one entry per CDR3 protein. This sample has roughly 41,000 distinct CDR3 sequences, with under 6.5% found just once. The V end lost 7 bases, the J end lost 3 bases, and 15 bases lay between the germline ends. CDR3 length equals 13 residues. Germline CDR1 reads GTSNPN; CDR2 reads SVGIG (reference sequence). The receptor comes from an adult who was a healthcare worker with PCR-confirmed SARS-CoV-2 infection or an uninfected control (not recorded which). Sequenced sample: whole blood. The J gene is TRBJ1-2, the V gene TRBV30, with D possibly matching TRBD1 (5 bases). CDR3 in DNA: TGTGCCTCCGAGGCGGGGCGCCACTATGGCTACACCTTC. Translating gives CASEAGRHYGYTF.